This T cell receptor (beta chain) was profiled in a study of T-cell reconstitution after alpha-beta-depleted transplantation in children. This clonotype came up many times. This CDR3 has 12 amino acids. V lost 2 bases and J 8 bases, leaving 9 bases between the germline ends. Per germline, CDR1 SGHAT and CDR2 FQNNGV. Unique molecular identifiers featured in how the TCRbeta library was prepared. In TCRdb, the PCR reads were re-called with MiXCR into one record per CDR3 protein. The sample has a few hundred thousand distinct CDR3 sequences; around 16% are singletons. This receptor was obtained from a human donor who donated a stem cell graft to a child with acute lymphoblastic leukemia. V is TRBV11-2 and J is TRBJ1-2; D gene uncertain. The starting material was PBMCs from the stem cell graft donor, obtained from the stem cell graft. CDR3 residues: CASSLTGNGYTF. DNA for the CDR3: TGTGCCAGCAGCTTAACGGGAAACGGCTACACCTTC.